Listed below are T cell receptor beta chains from one sample, sequenced in a study of blood T cells in healthy people across ages. One entry per CDR3 protein results from TCRdb running MiXCR on the 5' RACE reads. This table holds about 970,000 distinct CDR3 sequences, roughly half found once. Sequencing was carried out using blood. These receptor sequences come from a woman between 55 and 75 years old in good health. Both conserved end residues are part of each CDR3. D genes are given only for firm matches. Size is stated for part of the rows, as once, few or many counts, or as a class when the clone is expanded.

d_gene	abundance	v_gene	j_gene	CDR3nt	CDR3aa
.	.	TRBV12-3/TRBV12-4	TRBJ2-3	TGTGCCGGCAAGATGGGGATCTCAGATACGCAGTATTTT	CAGKMGISDTQYF
TRBD2	.	TRBV29-1	TRBJ2-5	TGCAGCGTCATTACTAGCGGGAGCCCATATACCCAGTACTTC	CSVITSGSPYTQYF
.	many	TRBV9	TRBJ2-1	TGCGCCAGCAGCGTAGACCGGGCGAACGAGCAGTTCTTC	CASSVDRANEQFF
.	once	TRBV28	TRBJ1-2	TGTGCCAGCAATGTAGGGAACTATGGCTACACCTTC	CASNVGNYGYTF
.	few	TRBV21-1	TRBJ2-5	TGTGCCAGCAGCCCACCGCTGTCCTCCCCCGGGACCCAGTACTTC	CASSPPLSSPGTQYF
TRBD2	once	TRBV7-2	TRBJ2-4	TGTGCCAGCAGCAATGGACTAGCGGGAGGGCCGAGCAAAAACATTCAGTACTTC	CASSNGLAGGPSKNIQYF
TRBD2	.	TRBV20-1	TRBJ2-1	TGCAGTGCTAGTCGCGGGAGTGAAAATGAGCAGTTCTTC	CSASRGSENEQFF
.	.	TRBV20-1	TRBJ2-7	TGCAGTGCAGAGGTGAACCCCTACGAGCAGTACTTC	CSAEVNPYEQYF
.	.	TRBV5-6	TRBJ2-1	TGTGCCAGCAGCTTGGTGGAACCCTACAATGAGCAGTTCTTC	CASSLVEPYNEQFF
.	few	TRBV4-1	TRBJ2-3	TGCGCCAGCAGCCAAGAGCCCTCAAACACAGATACGCAGTATTTT	CASSQEPSNTDTQYF
TRBD2	.	TRBV4-1	TRBJ2-6	TGCGCCAGCAGTTCACTAGCGGGAGTGGCGCGTGGGGCCAACGTCCTGACTTTC	CASSSLAGVARGANVLTF
TRBD2	.	TRBV9	TRBJ2-7	TGTGCCAGCAGCGTAGCCGGGACTAGCGGGTTGTACGAGCAGTACTTC	CASSVAGTSGLYEQYF
.	.	TRBV20-1	TRBJ1-1	TGCAGTGCCCCCGTGGGGGCGTACACTGAAGCTTTCTTT	CSAPVGAYTEAFF
TRBD2	.	TRBV6-5	TRBJ2-5	TGTGCCAGCAGTTCCCGGGGAGGGGCTCGCTCCCAAGAGACCCAGTACTTC	CASSSRGGARSQETQYF
TRBD1	.	TRBV6-6	TRBJ2-7	TGTGCCAGCGGGGACAGTCTCTACGAGCAGTACTTC	CASGDSLYEQYF
TRBD2	.	TRBV7-2	TRBJ2-2	TGTGCCAGCAGCGTTAGCGGGAAGGGCACCGGGGAGCTGTTTTTT	CASSVSGKGTGELFF
TRBD2	.	TRBV29-1	TRBJ2-2	TGCAGCGCTACTAGCGGGGTTCTGGGCACCGGGGAGCTGTTTTTT	CSATSGVLGTGELFF
.	.	TRBV20-1	TRBJ2-1	TGCAGTGCTAGAGTTAATGAGCAGTTCTTC	CSARVNEQFF
TRBD1	few	TRBV29-1	TRBJ1-1	TGCAGCGTCGCCGGGACAGTAAACACTGAAGCTTTCTTT	CSVAGTVNTEAFF
.	.	TRBV5-1	TRBJ1-1	TGCGCCAGCAGCTTGGTGGCAGGCGGTTGGATGAACACTGAAGCTTTCTTT	CASSLVAGGWMNTEAFF
.	few	TRBV20-1	TRBJ1-1	TGCAGTGCCGGAAAAATGAACACTGAAGCTTTCTTT	CSAGKMNTEAFF
TRBD2	many	TRBV29-1	TRBJ2-7	TGCAGCGCGACCGGGACTAGCGGGAGTTTCTACGAGCAGTACTTC	CSATGTSGSFYEQYF
.	few	TRBV10-3	TRBJ2-7	TGTGCCATCAGTGAAAACCCAGCATACTACGAGCAGTACTTC	CAISENPAYYEQYF
TRBD1	.	TRBV2	TRBJ1-6	TGTGCCAGCGAGAGACAGGGGAGTTCCTATAATTCACCCCTCCACTTT	CASERQGSSYNSPLHF
.	.	TRBV7-2	TRBJ1-3	TGTGCCAGCAGCCTTACCCGAAACACCATATATTTT	CASSLTRNTIYF
.	.	TRBV29-1	TRBJ2-7	TGCAGCGTTGATGGGGTAATGGGTGACTGTGAGCAGTACTTC	CSVDGVMGDCEQYF
TRBD1	many	TRBV6-5	TRBJ1-2	TGTGCCAGCACCAAGGAATACAGGGGGGCCTATGGCTACACCTTC	CASTKEYRGAYGYTF
.	once	TRBV5-1	TRBJ1-6	TGCGCCAGCAGCTTGGAGCCCTTGGGGGCCCGTCCCCTCCACTTT	CASSLEPLGARPLHF
TRBD2	.	TRBV29-1	TRBJ2-5	TGCAGCGTTGAAGGCGGGAGCGGGGAGACCCAGTACTTC	CSVEGGSGETQYF
.	.	TRBV4-2	TRBJ2-1	TGTGCCAGCAGCCAAGATTCGGGATACAATGAGCAGTTCTTC	CASSQDSGYNEQFF
.	.	TRBV30	TRBJ2-7	TGTGCCTGGAGTGACCAGGTAGGTCTCGAGCAGTACTTC	CAWSDQVGLEQYF
TRBD1	.	TRBV28	TRBJ2-1	TGTGCCAGCAGTTTTTGGGACAGGGGTCCGACTGAGCAGTTCTTC	CASSFWDRGPTEQFF
.	.	TRBV10-3	TRBJ2-7	TGTGCCATCAGTGAGAGTGAAGACCGAGCTGGCGAGCAGTACTTC	CAISESEDRAGEQYF
.	.	TRBV10-3	TRBJ2-5	TGTGCCATCGGGTTAGGGGAGACCCAGTACTTC	CAIGLGETQYF
.	.	TRBV18	TRBJ2-7	TGTGCCAGCTCACCATTGACGGGTTTCAACGAGCAGTACTTC	CASSPLTGFNEQYF
TRBD1	few	TRBV29-1	TRBJ1-1	TGCAGCGGCAGACAGGGCCCAAACACTGAAGCTTTCTTT	CSGRQGPNTEAFF
.	.	TRBV20-1	TRBJ2-7	TGCAGTGCTAAGGCAGGGGACTTGTACAATGAGCAGTACTTC	CSAKAGDLYNEQYF
TRBD1	.	TRBV3-1	TRBJ2-7	TGTGCCAGCAGCCAGCCCGGGACAGGGGCTCAGCAGTACTTC	CASSQPGTGAQQYF
TRBD2	once	TRBV7-3	TRBJ2-7	TGTGCCGGCAGCTTAGCGGGAGGGACCCCCTGCGAGCAGTACTTC	CAGSLAGGTPCEQYF
TRBD1	once	TRBV27	TRBJ2-7	TGTGCCAGCAGTCCCGGGACAGGGAAAAACGAGCAGTACTTC	CASSPGTGKNEQYF
.	.	TRBV28	TRBJ2-1	TGTGCCAGCAGTTCCTCCGACAGAGCCTACAATGAGCGGTTCTTC	CASSSSDRAYNERFF
.	.	TRBV18	TRBJ1-1	TGTGCCAGCTCACCACCTGCGGGGGGAGCTTTCTTT	CASSPPAGGAFF
TRBD2	.	TRBV20-1	TRBJ2-3	TGCAGTTACTCTGGTAGCGGGAGGCAAGATACGCAGTATTTT	CSYSGSGRQDTQYF
.	few	TRBV29-1	TRBJ2-1	TGCAGCGGCCGCGGACCACTCTATTCGGATGAGCAGTTCTTC	CSGRGPLYSDEQFF
.	.	TRBV30	TRBJ2-3	TGTGCCTGGAGTGAGATTAGCACAGATACGCAGTATTTT	CAWSEISTDTQYF
.	few	TRBV5-1	TRBJ2-5	TGCGCCAGCCGCAACAGGGAAGCACAAGAGACCCAGTACTTC	CASRNREAQETQYF